The present T cell receptor (beta chain) was sequenced within a study of shared clonotypes between healthy human individuals. Trimming left V 4 bases short and J 2 bases short, with 11 bases between. Germline CDR1 and CDR2: MDHEN and SYDVKM. The CDR3 is 14 residues long. Study observations and caveats: Non-shared clonotypes displayed generation probabilities falling below those of clonotypes present in all four donors. Large depth notwithstanding, sorted-subset sequencing proved incomplete by rarefaction.

Investigators divided CD4+ cells into CD45RA+ naive and CD45RA-negative memory subsets. Replicate PCRs for sorted subsets used around 200 ng DNA; this equaled 30,000 to 35,000 T cell genomes. Sequencing was performed with immunoSEQ multiplex PCR; in TCRdb, only in-frame clones are kept and a portion is missing. This table holds about 2.4 million clones, 93% found once. For this clone: Its target is unknown. The sample has other DNA sequences that encode this CDR3 too.

The clonotype was recovered from a man between 18 and 35 years old in good health. Some clones in this sample may be carry-over from other donors' samples. Sequenced material: naive CD4+ T cells from PBMCs. Subset noted: CD45RA+ positively selected. J is TRBJ2-5 and V is TRBV28; D is unresolved. The CDR3 DNA reads as TGTGCCAGCAGTTCCCCGGGCGGACAAGAGACCCAGTACTTC. This translates into CASSSPGGQETQYF.